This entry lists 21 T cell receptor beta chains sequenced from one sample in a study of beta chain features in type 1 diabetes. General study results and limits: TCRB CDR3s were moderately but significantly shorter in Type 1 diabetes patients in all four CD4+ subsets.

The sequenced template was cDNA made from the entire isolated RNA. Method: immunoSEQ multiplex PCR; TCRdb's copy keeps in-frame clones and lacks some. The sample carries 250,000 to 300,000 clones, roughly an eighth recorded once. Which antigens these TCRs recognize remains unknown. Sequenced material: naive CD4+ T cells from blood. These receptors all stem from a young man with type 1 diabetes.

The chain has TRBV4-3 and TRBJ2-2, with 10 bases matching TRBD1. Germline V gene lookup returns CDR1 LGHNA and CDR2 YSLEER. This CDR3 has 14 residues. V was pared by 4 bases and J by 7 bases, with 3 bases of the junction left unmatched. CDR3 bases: TGCGCCAGCAGCCGACAGGGGGCCGGCGGGGAGCTGTTTTTT. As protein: CASSRQGAGGELFF.

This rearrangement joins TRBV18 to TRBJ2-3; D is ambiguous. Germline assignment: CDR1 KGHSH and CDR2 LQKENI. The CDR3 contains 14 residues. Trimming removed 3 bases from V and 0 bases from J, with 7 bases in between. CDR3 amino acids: CASSPLQSTDTQYF. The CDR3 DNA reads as TGTGCCAGCTCACCTCTACAGAGCACAGATACGCAGTATTTT.

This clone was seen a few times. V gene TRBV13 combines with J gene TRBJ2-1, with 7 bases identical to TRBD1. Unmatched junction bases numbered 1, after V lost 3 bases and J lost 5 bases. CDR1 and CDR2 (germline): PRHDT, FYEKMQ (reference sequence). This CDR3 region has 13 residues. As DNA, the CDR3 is TGTGCCAGCAGCTTTGACAGGGACAATGAGCAGTTCTTC. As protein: CASSFDRDNEQFF.

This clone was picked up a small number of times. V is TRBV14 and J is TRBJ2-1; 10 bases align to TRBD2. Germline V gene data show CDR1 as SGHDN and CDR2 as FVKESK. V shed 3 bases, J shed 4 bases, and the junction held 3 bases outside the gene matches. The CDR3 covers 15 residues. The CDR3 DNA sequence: TGTGCCAGCAGCCAGTGGACTAGCGGATACAATGAGCAGTTCTTC. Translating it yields CASSQWTSGYNEQFF.

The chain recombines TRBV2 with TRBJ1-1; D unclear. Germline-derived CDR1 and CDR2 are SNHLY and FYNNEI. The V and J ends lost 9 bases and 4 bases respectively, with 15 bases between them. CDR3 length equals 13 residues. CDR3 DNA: TGTGCCAGGTCGCAGGCGAGCCTCACTGAAGCTTTCTTT. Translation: CARSQASLTEAFF.

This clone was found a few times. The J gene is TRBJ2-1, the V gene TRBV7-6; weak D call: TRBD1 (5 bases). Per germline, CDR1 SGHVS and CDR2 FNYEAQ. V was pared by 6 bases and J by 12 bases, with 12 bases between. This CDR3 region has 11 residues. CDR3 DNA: TGTGCCAGCAGTAACTCAGGGCGGCAGTTCTTC. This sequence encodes CASSNSGRQFF.

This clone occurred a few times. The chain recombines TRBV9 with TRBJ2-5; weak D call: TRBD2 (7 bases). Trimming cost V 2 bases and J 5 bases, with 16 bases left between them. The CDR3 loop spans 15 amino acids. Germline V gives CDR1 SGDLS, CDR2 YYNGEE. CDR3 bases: TGTGCCAGCAGCGTCACAGGGAGGGCCTCTGAGACCCAGTACTTC. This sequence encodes CASSVTGRASETQYF.

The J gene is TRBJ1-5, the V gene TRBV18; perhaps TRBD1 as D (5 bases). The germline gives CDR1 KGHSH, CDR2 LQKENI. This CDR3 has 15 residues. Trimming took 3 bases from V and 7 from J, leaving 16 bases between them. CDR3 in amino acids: CASSPNSGSGQPQHF. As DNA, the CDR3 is TGTGCCAGCTCACCGAATTCAGGGTCTGGACAGCCCCAGCATTTT.

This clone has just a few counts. The CDR3, as DNA: TGTGCCAGCAGCTTAGACGGAAGGGGTAATCAGCCCCAGCATTTT. The encoded protein is CASSLDGRGNQPQHF. The rearrangement links TRBV7-9 to TRBJ1-5, with D perhaps matching TRBD1 (5 bases). V was clipped by 1 base and J by 4 bases, with 11 bases between them. CDR1 is SEHNR and CDR2 is FQNEAQ in the germline V gene (reference sequence). The CDR3 runs 15 residues.

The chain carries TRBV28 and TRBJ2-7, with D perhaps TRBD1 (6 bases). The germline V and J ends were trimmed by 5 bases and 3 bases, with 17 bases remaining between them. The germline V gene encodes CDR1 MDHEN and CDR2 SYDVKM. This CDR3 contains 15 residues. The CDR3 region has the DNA TGTGCCAGCAGTACGACACAGGGATTCCTCTACGAGCAGTACTTC. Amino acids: CASSTTQGFLYEQYF.

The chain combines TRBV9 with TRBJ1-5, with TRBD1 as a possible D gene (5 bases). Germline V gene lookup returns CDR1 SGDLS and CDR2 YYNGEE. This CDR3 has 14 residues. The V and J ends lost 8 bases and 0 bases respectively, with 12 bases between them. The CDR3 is CASSNRNSNQPQHF. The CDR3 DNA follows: TGTGCCAGTAGTAACAGGAATAGCAATCAGCCCCAGCATTTT.

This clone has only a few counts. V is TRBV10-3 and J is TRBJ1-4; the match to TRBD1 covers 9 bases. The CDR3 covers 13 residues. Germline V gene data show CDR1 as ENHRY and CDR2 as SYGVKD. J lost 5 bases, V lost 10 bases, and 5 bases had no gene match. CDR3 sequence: CATRDRENEKLFF. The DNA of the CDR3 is TGTGCCACGAGGGACAGGGAGAATGAAAAACTGTTTTTT.

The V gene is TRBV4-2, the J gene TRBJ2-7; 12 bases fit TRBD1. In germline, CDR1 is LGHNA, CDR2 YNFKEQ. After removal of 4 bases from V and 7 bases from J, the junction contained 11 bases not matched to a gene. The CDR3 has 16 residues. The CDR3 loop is CASSLLPGQGAEEQYF. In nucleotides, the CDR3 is TGTGCCAGCAGCCTCCTCCCGGGACAGGGGGCAGAAGAGCAGTACTTC.

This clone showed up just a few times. CDR3 nucleotide sequence: TGCGCCAGCAGCCAAGAACCCCCCGGGACTAGCGGGAGTGATGAGCAGTTCTTC. It codes for CASSQEPPGTSGSDEQFF. The genes are TRBV4-3 and TRBJ2-1; TRBD2 aligns across 14 bases. This CDR3 comprises 18 residues. Germline V gives CDR1 LGHNA, CDR2 YSLEER. J was trimmed by 8 bases and V by 0 bases; bases with no gene match: 9.

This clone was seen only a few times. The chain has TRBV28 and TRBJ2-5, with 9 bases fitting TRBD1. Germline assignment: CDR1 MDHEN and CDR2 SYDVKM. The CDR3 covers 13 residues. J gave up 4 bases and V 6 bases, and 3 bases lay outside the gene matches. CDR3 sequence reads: CASSWGQGETQYF. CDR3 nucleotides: TGTGCCAGCAGCTGGGGACAGGGAGAGACCCAGTACTTC.

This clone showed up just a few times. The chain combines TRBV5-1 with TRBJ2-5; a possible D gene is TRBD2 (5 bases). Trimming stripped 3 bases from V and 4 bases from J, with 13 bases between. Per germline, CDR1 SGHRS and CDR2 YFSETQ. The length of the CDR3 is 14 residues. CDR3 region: CASSSEGSAETQYF. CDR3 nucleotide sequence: TGCGCCAGCAGCTCCGAGGGATCAGCAGAGACCCAGTACTTC. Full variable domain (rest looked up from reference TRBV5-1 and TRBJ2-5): KAGVTQTPRYLIKTRGQQVTLSCSPISGHRSVSWYQQTPGQGLQFLFEYFSETQRNKGNFPGRFSGRQFSNSRSEMNVSTLELGDSALYLCASSSEGSAETQYFGPGTRLLVL.

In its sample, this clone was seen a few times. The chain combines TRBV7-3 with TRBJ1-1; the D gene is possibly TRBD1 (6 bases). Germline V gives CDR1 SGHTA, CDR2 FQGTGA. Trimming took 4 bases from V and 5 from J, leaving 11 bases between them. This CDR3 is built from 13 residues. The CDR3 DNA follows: TGTGCCAGCAGCTCCAGGGGATGGACTGAAGCTTTCTTT. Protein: CASSSRGWTEAFF.

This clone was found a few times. CDR3 nucleotides: TGTGCCAGCAGCTTAATGGCCGGACTAGCGGGAGGTAATCCCACCCGCAATGAGCAGTTCTTC. Translating gives CASSLMAGLAGGNPTRNEQFF. This chain links TRBV7-3 with TRBJ2-1, with 14 bases fitting TRBD2. The CDR3 sequence is 21 residues long. The germline V gene has CDR1 SGHTA and CDR2 FQGTGA. The V gene end was trimmed by 1 base and the J gene end by 6 bases; junction bases not matched to a gene: 17.

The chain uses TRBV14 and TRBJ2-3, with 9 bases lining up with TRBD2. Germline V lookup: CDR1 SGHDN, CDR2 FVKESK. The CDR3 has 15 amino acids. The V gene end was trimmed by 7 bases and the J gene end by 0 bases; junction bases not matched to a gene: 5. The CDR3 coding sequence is TGTGCCAGCACTTCAACTAGCGGGAGCACAGATACGCAGTATTTT. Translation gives CASTSTSGSTDTQYF.

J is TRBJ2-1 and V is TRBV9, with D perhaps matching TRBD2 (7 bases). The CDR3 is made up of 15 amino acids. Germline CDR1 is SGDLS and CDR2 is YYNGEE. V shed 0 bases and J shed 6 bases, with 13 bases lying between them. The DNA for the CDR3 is TGTGCCAGCAGCGTAGATGTGGGAGGGGGCAATGAGCAGTTCTTC. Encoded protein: CASSVDVGGGNEQFF.

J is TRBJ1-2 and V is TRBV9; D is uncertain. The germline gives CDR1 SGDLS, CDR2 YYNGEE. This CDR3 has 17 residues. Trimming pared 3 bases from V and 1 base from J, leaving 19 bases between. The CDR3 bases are TGTGCCAGCAGCGCCTACCCGTTGAGGAATAATAACTATGGCTACACCTTC. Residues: CASSAYPLRNNNYGYTF.